Given below is one T cell receptor beta chain in context. Participant-reported clinical history was the basis for cohort assignment. The record originates from a study of blood T cell repertoires in COVID-19. Study at large: Samples of COVID-19 (acute and convalescent) were obtained from the United States, Italy and Spain. T cells, B-cell-depleted T cells, or PBMCs provided the cDNA or gDNA that served as material.

TCRdb's table, derived via immunoSEQ multiplex PCR, lists solely in-frame clones and lacks some. Of 250,000 to 300,000 clones listed, over 85% are singletons. The source of this sequence is a woman in her forties or fifties who had been exposed to COVID-19. The sequenced material came from PBMCs or T cells enriched from blood (not recorded which).

CDR3: CASSSVGGKYNEQFF. The DNA for the CDR3 is TGTGCCAGCAGCTCCGTCGGGGGAAAATACAATGAGCAGTTCTTC. V and J are TRBV7-2 and TRBJ2-1; tentative D call: TRBD2 (6 bases). Germline CDR1 is SGHTA and CDR2 is FQGNSA. The CDR3 contains 15 residues. V lost 4 bases, J lost 4 bases, and 14 bases lay in between.